The T cell receptor beta chain described here comes from a study of shared clonotypes between healthy human individuals. Clones were sequenced by immunoSEQ multiplex PCR, and TCRdb holds only the in-frame ones, with some missing. This sample carries about 2.1 million clones, roughly 93% of them seen once, and the ten largest clones take 1.5% to 2%. CD8 cells regarded as naive lacked CD45RO, were positively chosen for CCR7, and omitted terminally differentiated effector memory CD45RA+ cells. All the donors were Caucasian adults who lived in Nashville, Tennessee. The germline V gene encodes CDR1 SGHDT and CDR2 YYEEEE. J was trimmed by 0 bases and V by 4 bases; bases with no gene match: 3. The CDR3 contains 15 residues.

The sample was naive CD8+ T cells from PBMCs. This receptor was taken from a young man in good health. Some clones in this sample may be carry-over from other donors' samples. This sequence joins TRBV5-6 and TRBJ1-4, with 7 bases identical to TRBD1. The CDR3 region has the DNA TGTGCCAGCAGCGCAGGGGGATCAACTAATGAAAAACTGTTTTTT. It codes for CASSAGGSTNEKLFF. The whole variable domain, filled in from reference TRBV5-6 and TRBJ1-4, reads DAGVTQSPTHLIKTRGQQVTLRCSPKSGHDTVSWYQQALGQGPQFIFQYYEEEERQRGNFPDRFSGHQFPNYSSELNVNALLLGDSALYLCASSAGGSTNEKLFFGSGTQLSVL.